These 27 T cell receptor beta chains came from one sample sequenced in a study of shared clonotypes between healthy human individuals. Assay used: immunoSEQ multiplex PCR; TCRdb lists only in-frame clones, some missing. The repertoire has fewer than 550,000 clones, nearly 80% of them found once; the top ten carry around 12%. The source material was PBMCs. The receptors were gathered from a woman between 40 and 55 years old in good health. Some clones in this sample may be carry-over from other donors' samples.

This clone was detected only once. The chain links TRBV7-2 to TRBJ2-5; perhaps TRBD1 as D (5 bases). Deletions cut 6 bases from V and 3 bases from J, with 11 bases between. Germline loops: CDR1 SGHTA, CDR2 FQGNSA. The CDR3 totals 13 residues. CDR3 DNA: TGTGCCAGCAGTCCCGGACACGAAGAGACCCAGTACTTC. Amino acids: CASSPGHEETQYF.

The J gene is TRBJ2-5, the V gene TRBV6-5, with D tentatively TRBD2 (5 bases). The CDR3 extends over 15 amino acids. The germline V gene encodes CDR1 MNHEY and CDR2 SVGAGI. With 6 bases removed from V and 5 bases from J, the gap between germline ends came to 19 bases. Written as DNA, the CDR3 is TGTGCCAGCAGGGCGGGCACCCACGTTTTGGAGACCCAGTACTTC. Its translation: CASRAGTHVLETQYF.

Points on this clone: A read error may explain this, as a much larger clone is one base away. This same CDR3 is encoded by further DNA sequences in the sample. For the CDR3, the DNA is TGCGCCAGCAGCTTAGCGGGGGACAGCTACGAGCAGTACTTC. Protein: CASSLAGDSYEQYF. The chain is built from TRBV5-1 and TRBJ2-7; maybe TRBD2 (8 bases). V shed 2 bases and J shed 3 bases, with 12 bases lying between them. The germline CDR1 and CDR2 sequences are SGHRS and YFSETQ. The CDR3 runs to 14 residues.

This rearrangement joins TRBV5-6 to TRBJ2-5, with TRBD2 matching 9 bases. The germline gives CDR1 SGHDT, CDR2 YYEEEE. The trim removed 1 base at V and 5 bases at J, leaving 12 bases unmatched. The CDR3 consists of 17 residues. In nucleotides, the CDR3 is TGTGCCAGCAGCTTGCTACTAGCGGGTTCCCGGTTGGAGACCCAGTACTTC. Translating it yields CASSLLLAGSRLETQYF. Full variable domain (missing parts from reference TRBV5-6 and TRBJ2-5): DAGVTQSPTHLIKTRGQQVTLRCSPKSGHDTVSWYQQALGQGPQFIFQYYEEEERQRGNFPDRFSGHQFPNYSSELNVNALLLGDSALYLCASSLLLAGSRLETQYFGPGTRLLVL.

The rearrangement joins TRBV5-1 to TRBJ1-1; 8 nucleotides align to TRBD1. The CDR3 spans 13 residues. The germline V gene encodes CDR1 SGHRS and CDR2 YFSETQ. Trimming removed 4 bases from V and 3 bases from J; junction bases left unmatched: 2. This CDR3 is CASSQTGDTEAFF. The CDR3 coding sequence is TGCGCCAGCAGCCAGACAGGGGACACTGAAGCTTTCTTT.

This chain links TRBV5-4 with TRBJ2-3; TRBD2 is a possible D gene (7 bases). V was clipped by 5 bases and J by 5 bases, with 12 bases between them. The CDR3 runs 13 residues. Germline-derived CDR1 and CDR2 are SGHNT and YYREEE (reference sequence). CDR3 region: CASSSRGGDTQYF. The DNA of the CDR3 is TGTGCCAGCAGTTCGAGGGGGGGAGATACGCAGTATTTT.

This chain uses TRBV11-2 with TRBJ1-5; no clear D. The CDR3 spans 15 residues. CDR1 SGHAT and CDR2 FQNNGV come from the germline V gene. V dropped 0 bases and J dropped 6 bases, with 12 bases sitting between them. The CDR3 DNA reads as TGTGCCAGCAGCTTAGATCATGGTCGGGGTCAGCCCCAGCATTTT. Translating it yields CASSLDHGRGQPQHF.

This clone was seen many times. This chain links TRBV11-2 with TRBJ2-3; the D gene is possibly TRBD2 (6 bases). CDR1 is SGHAT, CDR2 FQNNGV, per germline. The CDR3 length is 14 residues. Trimming took off 2 bases at V and 6 bases at J, with 12 bases between the two ends. CDR3 nucleotide sequence: TGTGCCAGCAGCTTATACCGGGAGATGGATACGCAGTATTTT. Amino acid sequence: CASSLYREMDTQYF.

For this clone: Other DNA sequences in the sample encode the same CDR3. This chain links TRBV7-2 with TRBJ2-7, with D unclear. This CDR3 has 13 residues. The germline V gene encodes CDR1 SGHTA and CDR2 FQGNSA. The ends were cut back, 0 bases at V and 3 bases at J, with 6 bases in the middle. The CDR3 region has the DNA TGTGCCAGCAGCTTAGCGTGGGGCTACGAGCAGTACTTC. This gives the protein CASSLAWGYEQYF.

The chain has TRBV29-1 and TRBJ2-7; 7 nucleotides line up with TRBD2. The V gene end was trimmed by 6 bases and the J gene end by 3 bases; junction bases not matched to a gene: 11. Germline loops: CDR1 SQVTM, CDR2 ANQGSEA. The CDR3 is 14 amino acids. Written as DNA, the CDR3 is TGCAGCGTAAAAACCCCCCGCGGGGGCTACGAGCAGTACTTC. Translating gives CSVKTPRGGYEQYF.

This sequence joins TRBV7-6 and TRBJ2-5; 7 bases line up with TRBD1. V lost 2 bases, J lost 4 bases, and 7 bases stayed unmatched. The germline V gene has CDR1 SGHVS and CDR2 FNYEAQ. This CDR3 comprises 15 residues. CDR3 region: CASSLSRGLRETQYF. In DNA form, the CDR3 reads TGTGCCAGCAGCTTATCGAGGGGGCTCAGAGAGACCCAGTACTTC.

This rearrangement joins TRBV2 to TRBJ2-1, with 7 bases identical to TRBD1. J was trimmed by 8 bases and V by 4 bases; bases with no gene match: 2. CDR3 length equals 12 residues. The V gene's germline CDR1 is SNHLY and CDR2 FYNNEI. The CDR3 protein is CASSGQGHEQFF. In DNA, the CDR3 is TGTGCCAGCAGTGGACAGGGCCATGAGCAGTTCTTC.

The genes are TRBV6-5 and TRBJ2-5; unclear D gene. Germline-derived CDR1 and CDR2 are MNHEY and SVGAGI. The length of the CDR3 is 12 residues. V was shortened by 0 bases and J by 5 bases, with 4 bases between the two germline ends. For the CDR3, the DNA is TGTGCCAGCAGTTACTCACAGGAGACCCAGTACTTC. It is translated as CASSYSQETQYF.

The genes are TRBV7-9 and TRBJ2-5; no clear D. The CDR3 is 14 amino acids. V was trimmed by 1 base and J by 3 bases, leaving 9 bases between them. CDR1 is SEHNR, CDR2 FQNEAQ, per germline (reference sequence). The DNA of the CDR3 is TGTGCCAGCAGCTTAGTAGGCACTGAAGAGACCCAGTACTTC. Translated, it gives CASSLVGTEETQYF.

A remark on this clone: Additional DNA sequences in this sample encode the identical CDR3. The chain links TRBV28 to TRBJ2-1, with D perhaps TRBD2 (6 bases). This CDR3 is 14 amino acids long. V gave up 4 bases and J gave up 0 bases, with 7 bases separating them. The germline gives CDR1 MDHEN, CDR2 SYDVKM. CDR3 protein: CASSYGGSYNEQFF. CDR3 DNA sequence: TGTGCCAGCAGTTACGGGGGCTCCTACAATGAGCAGTTCTTC. Full variable domain (missing parts from reference TRBV28 and TRBJ2-1): DVKVTQSSRYLVKRTGEKVFLECVQDMDHENMFWYRQDPGLGLRLIYFSYDVKMKEKGDIPEGYSVSREKKERFSLILESASTNQTSMYLCASSYGGSYNEQFFGPGTRLTVL.

The chain combines TRBV6-6 with TRBJ2-6, with D unclear. This CDR3 spans 15 amino acids. V dropped 2 bases and J dropped 0 bases, with 5 bases sitting between them. The germline gives CDR1 MNHNY, CDR2 SVGAGI (reference sequence). The CDR3 spells CASSYPGSGANVLTF. For the CDR3, the DNA is TGTGCCAGCAGTTACCCCGGCTCTGGGGCCAACGTCCTGACTTTC.

This clone was detected only once. The chain joins TRBV10-3 to TRBJ1-1; D remains unclear. CDR1 is ENHRY and CDR2 is SYGVKD in the germline V gene. V lost 10 bases to trimming and J lost 3 bases, with 15 bases between them. This CDR3 spans 13 amino acids. CDR3 in amino acids: CATGPALHTEAFF. The DNA of the CDR3 is TGTGCCACCGGTCCAGCACTTCACACTGAAGCTTTCTTT.

The chain links TRBV7-9 to TRBJ2-7; D is undetermined. Germline V CDR1 and CDR2: SEHNR, FQNEAQ (reference sequence). The V end lost 5 bases, the J end lost 2 bases, and 13 bases lay between the germline ends. This CDR3 has 14 amino acids. The CDR3 bases are TGTGCCAGCAGCCACCGCGACATTACCTACGAGCAGTACTTC. Translating gives CASSHRDITYEQYF.

This chain uses TRBV10-3 with TRBJ2-7, with TRBD2 identical over 7 bases. In germline, CDR1 is ENHRY, CDR2 SYGVKD. The CDR3 has 16 amino acids. With V trimmed by 2 bases and J by 2 bases, 9 bases remained unmatched. CDR3 in DNA: TGTGCCATCAGTGAGAGGCTAGCGGATCTAACCTACGAGCAGTACTTC. It is translated as CAISERLADLTYEQYF.

The chain combines TRBV28 with TRBJ1-5; no clear D gene. Per germline, CDR1 MDHEN and CDR2 SYDVKM. The CDR3 runs to 13 residues. Trimming removed 6 bases from V and 1 base from J, with 7 bases in between. CDR3 nucleotide sequence: TGTGCCAGCAGAGCCCCAAGCAATCAGCCCCAGCATTTT. Its translation is CASRAPSNQPQHF.

To note about this clone: Since a much larger clone is just one base distant, this may be a read error. The chain recombines TRBV10-3 with TRBJ1-5; D call uncertain. Looked up from germline, CDR1 is ENHRY and CDR2 is SYGVKD. The CDR3 length is 14 residues. The CDR3 sequence: CAISGGSVTQPQRF. CDR3 in DNA: TGTGCCATCAGTGGTGGGTCCGTAACTCAGCCCCAGCGTTTT.

The rearrangement uses TRBV5-5 and TRBJ1-1, with a weak D call TRBD1 (5 bases). V was shortened by 0 bases and J by 2 bases, with 11 bases between the two germline ends. CDR3 size: 15 residues. The germline V gene encodes CDR1 SGHKS and CDR2 YYEKEE (reference sequence). In DNA form, the CDR3 reads TGTGCCAGCAGCTTGGAAGGGGAGGGAAACACTGAAGCTTTCTTT. It translates to CASSLEGEGNTEAFF.

The chain employs TRBV5-1 and TRBJ2-3, with TRBD2 matching 8 bases. The V and J ends lost 7 bases and 1 base, in that order; junction bases with no gene match: 8. Germline CDR1 and CDR2: SGHRS and YFSETQ. This CDR3 contains 15 residues. The chain's CDR3 is CASGTSGSRTDTQYF. The CDR3, as DNA: TGCGCCAGCGGAACGAGCGGGAGCCGCACAGATACGCAGTATTTT.

This clone was picked up one time. The V gene is TRBV5-1, the J gene TRBJ2-7; TRBD1 agrees at 10 bases. Germline V gene lookup returns CDR1 SGHRS and CDR2 YFSETQ. The trim removed 0 bases at V and 6 bases at J, leaving 3 bases unmatched. This CDR3 contains 14 residues. The CDR3 DNA follows: TGCGCCAGCAGCTTGGCCGGGACAGGGGTCGAGCAGTACTTC. Protein product: CASSLAGTGVEQYF.

This clone occurred once. J is TRBJ2-7 and V is TRBV30; maybe TRBD1 (5 bases). The CDR3 has 13 residues. The V gene lost 2 bases and the J gene lost 7 bases, with 15 bases spanning the gap. CDR1 is GTSNPN and CDR2 is SVGIG in the germline V gene (reference sequence). The CDR3 DNA is TGTGCCTGGAGTTCCATCCCTAGGGGAGAGCAGTACTTC. It is translated as CAWSSIPRGEQYF.

The chain is built from TRBV7-6 and TRBJ1-1; 7 bases align to TRBD1. The CDR3 sequence is 13 residues long. CDR1 is SGHVS, CDR2 FNYEAQ, per germline. With 6 bases clipped from V and 5 bases from J, the junction kept 6 bases outside the gene matches. CDR3 region: CASSRQGWTEAFF. In nucleotides, the CDR3 is TGTGCCAGCAGTCGACAGGGATGGACTGAAGCTTTCTTT.

V and J are TRBV5-1 and TRBJ2-5; 9 nucleotides agree with TRBD1. CDR1 is SGHRS and CDR2 is YFSETQ in the germline V gene. The CDR3 totals 16 residues. V dropped 0 bases and J dropped 4; count of bases not matched to a gene: 7. CDR3 sequence (DNA): TGCGCCAGCAGCTTGGCCGGGGGACAGGGAGGAGAGACCCAGTACTTC. Residues: CASSLAGGQGGETQYF.